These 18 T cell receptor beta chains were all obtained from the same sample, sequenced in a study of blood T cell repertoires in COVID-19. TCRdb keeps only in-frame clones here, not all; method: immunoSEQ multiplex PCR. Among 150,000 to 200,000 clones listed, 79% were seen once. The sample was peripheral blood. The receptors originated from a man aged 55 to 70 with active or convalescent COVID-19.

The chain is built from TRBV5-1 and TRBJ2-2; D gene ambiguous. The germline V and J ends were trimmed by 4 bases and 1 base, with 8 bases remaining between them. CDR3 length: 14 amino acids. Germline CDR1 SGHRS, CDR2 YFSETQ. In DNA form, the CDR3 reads TGCGCCAGCAGCCCCTCCGGGAACACCGGGGAGCTGTTTTTT. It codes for CASSPSGNTGELFF.

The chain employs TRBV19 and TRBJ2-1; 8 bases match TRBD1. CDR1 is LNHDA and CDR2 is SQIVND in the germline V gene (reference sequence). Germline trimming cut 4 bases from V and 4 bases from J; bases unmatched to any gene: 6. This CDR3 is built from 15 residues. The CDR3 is CASSNDRGRYNEQFF. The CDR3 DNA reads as TGTGCCAGTAGTAACGACAGGGGAAGGTACAATGAGCAGTTCTTC.

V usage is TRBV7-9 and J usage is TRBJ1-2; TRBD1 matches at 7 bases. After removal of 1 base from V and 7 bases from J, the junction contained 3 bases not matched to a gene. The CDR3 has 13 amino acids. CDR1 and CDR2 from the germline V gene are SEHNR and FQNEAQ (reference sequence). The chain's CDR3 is CASSLDRGSGYTF. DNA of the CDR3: TGTGCCAGCAGCTTAGACAGGGGATCTGGCTACACCTTC.

The CDR3: CASSLDAGGKETQYF. DNA of the CDR3: TGTGCCAGCAGCTTGGATGCAGGGGGCAAGGAGACCCAGTACTTC. The chain combines TRBV5-5 with TRBJ2-5, with 8 positions matching TRBD1. V was pared by 0 bases and J by 5 bases, with 6 bases of the junction left unmatched. The CDR3 has 15 residues. Germline V gives CDR1 SGHKS, CDR2 YYEKEE (reference sequence).

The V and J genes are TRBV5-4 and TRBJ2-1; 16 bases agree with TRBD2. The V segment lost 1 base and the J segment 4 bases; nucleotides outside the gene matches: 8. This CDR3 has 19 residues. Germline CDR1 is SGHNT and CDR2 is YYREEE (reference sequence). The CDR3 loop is CASSLRGLAGGGSYNEQFF. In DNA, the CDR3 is TGTGCCAGCAGCTTGCGGGGACTAGCGGGAGGGGGTTCATACAATGAGCAGTTCTTC.

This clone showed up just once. The CDR3 DNA reads TGTGCCTGGAGTGCCCGTCCCACTGAAGCTTTCTTT. Translating gives CAWSARPTEAFF. The chain is built from TRBV30 and TRBJ1-1, with D uncertain. The germline V and J ends were trimmed by 1 base and 4 bases, with 7 bases remaining between them. The CDR3 has 12 amino acids. Germline-derived CDR1 and CDR2 are GTSNPN and SVGIG (reference sequence).

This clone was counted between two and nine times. The CDR3 region is CASSSNVGRNTEAFF. The CDR3 DNA follows: TGTGCCAGCAGTTCCAATGTCGGTAGAAACACTGAAGCTTTCTTT. This chain links TRBV28 with TRBJ1-1; D is ambiguous. Germline assignment: CDR1 MDHEN and CDR2 SYDVKM. CDR3 length: 15 amino acids. V dropped 4 bases and J dropped 2 bases, with 14 bases sitting between them.

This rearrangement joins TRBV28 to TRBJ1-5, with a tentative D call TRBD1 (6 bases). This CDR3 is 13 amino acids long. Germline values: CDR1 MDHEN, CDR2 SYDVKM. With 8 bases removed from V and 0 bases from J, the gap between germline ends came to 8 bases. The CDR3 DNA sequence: TGTGCCAGCTCACAGGGTAGCAATCAGCCCCAGCATTTT. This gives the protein CASSQGSNQPQHF.

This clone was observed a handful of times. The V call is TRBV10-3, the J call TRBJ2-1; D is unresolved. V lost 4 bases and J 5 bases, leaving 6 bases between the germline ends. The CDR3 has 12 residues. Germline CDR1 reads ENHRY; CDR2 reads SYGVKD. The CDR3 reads CAISGRDNEQFF. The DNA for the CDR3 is TGTGCCATCAGTGGACGGGACAATGAGCAGTTCTTC.

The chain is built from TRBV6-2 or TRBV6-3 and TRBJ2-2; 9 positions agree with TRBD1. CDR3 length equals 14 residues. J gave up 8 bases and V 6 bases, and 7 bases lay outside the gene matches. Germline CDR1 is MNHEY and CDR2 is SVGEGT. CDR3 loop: CASSLQGAPGELFF. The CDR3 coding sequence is TGTGCCAGCAGCCTACAGGGGGCGCCGGGGGAGCTGTTTTTT.

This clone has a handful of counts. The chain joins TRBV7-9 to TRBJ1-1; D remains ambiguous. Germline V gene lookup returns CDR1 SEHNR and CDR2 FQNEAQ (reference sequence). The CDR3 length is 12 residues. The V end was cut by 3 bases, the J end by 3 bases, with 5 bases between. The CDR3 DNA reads TGTGCCAGCAGCTTCGAGGACACTGAAGCTTTCTTT. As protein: CASSFEDTEAFF.

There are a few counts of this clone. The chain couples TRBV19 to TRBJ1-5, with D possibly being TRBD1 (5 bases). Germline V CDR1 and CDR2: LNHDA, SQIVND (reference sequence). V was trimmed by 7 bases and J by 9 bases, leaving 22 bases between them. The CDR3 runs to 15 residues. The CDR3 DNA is TGTGCCAGTACCACCGGCGGGGGGAGGATAGGGCCCCAGCATTTT. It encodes CASTTGGGRIGPQHF.

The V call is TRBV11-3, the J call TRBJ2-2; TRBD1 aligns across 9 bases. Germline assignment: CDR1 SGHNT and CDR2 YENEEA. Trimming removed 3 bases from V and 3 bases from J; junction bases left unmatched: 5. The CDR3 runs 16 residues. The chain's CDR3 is CASSLRRQGDTGELFF. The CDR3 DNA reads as TGTGCCAGCAGCTTGCGGAGACAGGGGGACACCGGGGAGCTGTTTTTT.

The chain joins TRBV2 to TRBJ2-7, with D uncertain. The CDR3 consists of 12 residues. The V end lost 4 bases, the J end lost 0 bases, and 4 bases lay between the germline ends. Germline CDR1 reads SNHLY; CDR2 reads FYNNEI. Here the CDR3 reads CASSASSYEQYF. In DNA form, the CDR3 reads TGTGCCAGCAGTGCCAGCTCCTACGAGCAGTACTTC.

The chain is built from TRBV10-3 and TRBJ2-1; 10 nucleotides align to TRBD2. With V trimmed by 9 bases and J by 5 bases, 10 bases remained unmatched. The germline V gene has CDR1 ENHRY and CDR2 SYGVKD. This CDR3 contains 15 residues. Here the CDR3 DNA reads TGTGCCATATGGGGGGGGACTAGCGATCACAATGAGCAGTTCTTC. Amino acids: CAIWGGTSDHNEQFF.

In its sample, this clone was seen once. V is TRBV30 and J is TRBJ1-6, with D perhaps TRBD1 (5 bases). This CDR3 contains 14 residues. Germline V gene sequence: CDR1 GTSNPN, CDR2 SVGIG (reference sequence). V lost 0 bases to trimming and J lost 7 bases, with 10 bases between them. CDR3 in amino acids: CAWSVPRTNSPLHF. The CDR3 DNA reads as TGTGCCTGGAGTGTACCCCGGACAAATTCACCCCTCCACTTT.

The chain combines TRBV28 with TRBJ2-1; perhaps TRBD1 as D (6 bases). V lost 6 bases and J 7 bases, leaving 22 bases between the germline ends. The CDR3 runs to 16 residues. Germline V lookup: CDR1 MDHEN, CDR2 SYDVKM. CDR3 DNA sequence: TGTGCCAGCAGCCCTCGGACAGTTAAGTACAGTAATGAGCAGTTCTTC. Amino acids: CASSPRTVKYSNEQFF.

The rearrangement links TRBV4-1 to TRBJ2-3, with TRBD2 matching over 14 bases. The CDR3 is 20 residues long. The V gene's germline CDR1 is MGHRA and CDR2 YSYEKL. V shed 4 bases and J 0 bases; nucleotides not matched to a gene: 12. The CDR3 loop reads CASSLRTSGRQPRSTDTQYF. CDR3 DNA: TGCGCCAGCAGCCTCCGGACTAGCGGGAGGCAACCTCGAAGCACAGATACGCAGTATTTT.